Here is one T cell receptor beta chain with its context. The record originates from a study of neoadjuvant anti-PD-1 for oral cavity cancer. Study-level information: Patients without progression got a fourth dose around day 43.

Measured with immunoSEQ multiplex PCR; TCRdb has only the in-frame clones, and not every one. The sample shows some 71,000 clones, 80% to 90% of them seen only once. CDR1 and CDR2 from the germline V gene are SGHKS and YYEKEE (reference sequence). CDR3 length: 13 amino acids. Deletions cut 1 base from V and 10 bases from J, with 14 bases between. The chain joins TRBV5-5 to TRBJ1-1; D perhaps matches TRBD1 (5 bases). The TCR was taken from a person aged 40-85 years with oral cavity squamous cell carcinoma. The sequencing used PBMCs, collected before nivolumab (anti-PD-1) treatment. The CDR3, as DNA: TGTGCCAGCAGCTTGTGGGGACCAAGTCGAGCTTTCTTT. It encodes CASSLWGPSRAFF.